Each of the 30 T cell receptor beta chains below was sequenced from the same sample in a study of blood T cell repertoires in COVID-19. The table came from immunoSEQ multiplex PCR; TCRdb's copy has only in-frame clones and leaves some out. The sample yields 150,000 or so clones, approximately 85% seen once. The sample taken for sequencing was peripheral blood. The source is a woman in her sixties or seventies with COVID-19, enrolled during active disease.

The chain combines TRBV5-6 with TRBJ1-2; TRBD1 aligns across 8 bases. The V and J ends lost 4 bases and 2 bases, in that order; junction bases with no gene match: 10. CDR1 SGHDT and CDR2 YYEEEE come from the germline V gene. This CDR3 is built from 16 residues. The CDR3 sequence is CASSLDRALANYGYTF. The CDR3 DNA reads TGTGCCAGCAGCCTGGACAGGGCTCTAGCCAACTATGGCTACACCTTC.

This clone occurred once. The chain joins TRBV11-2 to TRBJ2-3; a possible D gene is TRBD2 (6 bases). Germline V gene data show CDR1 as SGHAT and CDR2 as FQNNGV. Between the trimmed V and J ends, which lost 6 bases and 0 bases, there was a span of 16 bases. The CDR3 consists of 16 residues. The CDR3, as DNA: TGTGCCAGCAGTGGGGCGGGAAGGGGAAGCACAGATACGCAGTATTTT. This gives the protein CASSGAGRGSTDTQYF.

The V gene is TRBV10-1, the J gene TRBJ1-4; 8 bases map to TRBD1. This CDR3 contains 14 residues. V shed 2 bases and J 10 bases; nucleotides not matched to a gene: 6. CDR1 is WNHNN, CDR2 SYGVQD, per germline (reference sequence). CDR3 in DNA: TGCGCCAGCAGTGAGACAGGGGGGCCGGGAAAACTGTTTTTT. Its protein is CASSETGGPGKLFF.

The chain uses TRBV27 and TRBJ2-2; D is unclear. Trimming removed 2 bases from V and 1 base from J, with 5 bases in between. Germline V gives CDR1 MNHEY, CDR2 SMNVEV (reference sequence). The CDR3 loop spans 14 amino acids. CDR3 sequence (DNA): TGTGCCAGCAGTTTAAGAGGGAACACCGGGGAGCTGTTTTTT. This gives the protein CASSLRGNTGELFF.

The V and J genes are TRBV19 and TRBJ1-1; D ambiguous. V lost 0 bases and J 3 bases, leaving 17 bases between the germline ends. This CDR3 region has 17 residues. Looked up from germline, CDR1 is LNHDA and CDR2 is SQIVND (reference sequence). The DNA of the CDR3 is TGTGCCAGTAGTATAGAAGCTCAATTTGGAGGCGACACTGAAGCTTTCTTT. Its protein product is CASSIEAQFGGDTEAFF. Combining the CDR3 with reference TRBV19 and TRBJ1-1 gives the whole variable domain DGGITQSPKYLFRKEGQNVTLSCEQNLNHDAMYWYRQDPGQGLRLIYYSQIVNDFQKGDIAEGYSVSREKKESFPLTVTSAQKNPTAFYLCASSIEAQFGGDTEAFFGQGTRLTVV.

The chain has TRBV6-5 and TRBJ1-1; tentative D call: TRBD1 (5 bases). V shed 6 bases and J shed 4 bases, with 12 bases lying between them. Germline V gives CDR1 MNHEY, CDR2 SVGAGI. CDR3 length equals 13 residues. The CDR3 bases are TGTGCCAGCAGCCGCCCCGACAGCACTGAAGCTTTCTTT. Translating gives CASSRPDSTEAFF.

The rearrangement links TRBV6-6 to TRBJ2-3; possibly TRBD1 for D (6 bases). The germline V gene has CDR1 MNHNY and CDR2 SVGAGI (reference sequence). V lost 7 bases to trimming and J lost 0 bases, with 14 bases between them. CDR3 size: 15 residues. CDR3 sequence: CASTRTASSTDTQYF. DNA of the CDR3: TGTGCCAGCACCAGGACAGCTTCTAGCACAGATACGCAGTATTTT.

Only one count was recorded for this clone. The rearrangement links TRBV11-1 to TRBJ2-5; a possible D gene is TRBD1 (6 bases). The CDR3 is 16 residues long. The germline V gene encodes CDR1 SGHAT and CDR2 FQDESV (reference sequence). V was clipped by 4 bases and J by 7 bases, with 22 bases between them. CDR3 nucleotide sequence: TGTGCCAGCAGCTCAAGGACAGCCGATGTGTCGGGGACCCAGTACTTC. Protein: CASSSRTADVSGTQYF.

The chain uses TRBV29-1 and TRBJ1-1; possible D gene TRBD1, 6 bases. The CDR3 runs to 13 residues. Per germline, CDR1 SQVTM and CDR2 ANQGSEA. V was shortened by 3 bases and J by 0 bases, with 8 bases between the two germline ends. Here the CDR3 reads CSVDGQMNTEAFF. The CDR3 DNA is TGCAGCGTTGACGGACAGATGAACACTGAAGCTTTCTTT.

The V call is TRBV5-1, the J call TRBJ1-3, with 10 bases lining up with TRBD1. Germline V gives CDR1 SGHRS, CDR2 YFSETQ. The CDR3 sequence is 17 residues long. V lost 0 bases to trimming and J lost 7 bases; unmatched junction nucleotides: 10. Here the CDR3 DNA reads TGCGCCAGCAGCTTGGTTACGGGACAGGGGCCACTGAACACCATATATTTT. It is translated as CASSLVTGQGPLNTIYF.

V is TRBV7-2 and J is TRBJ1-1, with TRBD1 matching 7 bases. Germline V CDR1 and CDR2: SGHTA, FQGNSA. The ends lost 5 bases at V and 1 base at J; junction bases unmatched: 4. The CDR3 extends over 14 amino acids. The CDR3 nucleotides read TGTGCCAGCAGCCTAGGGACAGCGAACACTGAAGCTTTCTTT. Protein product: CASSLGTANTEAFF.

The rearrangement joins TRBV27 to TRBJ1-4; 12 nucleotides agree with TRBD1. The CDR3 has 17 residues. V shed 5 bases and J 8 bases; nucleotides not matched to a gene: 12. Germline V CDR1 and CDR2: MNHEY, SMNVEV (reference sequence). For the CDR3, the DNA is TGTGCCAGCAGTACGGGACAGGGGGCCCTACCGACCGAAAAACTGTTTTTT. The encoded protein is CASSTGQGALPTEKLFF.

V gene TRBV9 combines with J gene TRBJ2-7, with unresolved D. The CDR3 has 14 amino acids. From germline, CDR1 is SGDLS and CDR2 YYNGEE. V was cut by 1 base and J by 6 bases, with 14 bases left in between. The CDR3 region is CASSVQLPPSEQYF. Written as DNA, the CDR3 is TGTGCCAGCAGCGTACAACTACCTCCTTCCGAGCAGTACTTC.

This sequence joins TRBV7-9 and TRBJ2-7; D is perhaps TRBD1 (7 bases). CDR1 SEHNR and CDR2 FQNEAQ come from the germline V gene (reference sequence). Trimming cost V 1 base and J 6 bases, with 16 bases left between them. The CDR3 runs to 15 residues. CDR3 loop: CASSLEGGAGSEQYF. The DNA for the CDR3 is TGTGCCAGCAGCTTAGAAGGGGGCGCGGGGAGCGAGCAGTACTTC.

This clone has just a few counts. An end of the junction differs from the germline gene, which may be a read error. This chain joins TRBV11-2 and TRBJ1-1, with 8 bases matching TRBD1. CDR3 size: 16 residues. CDR1 and CDR2 (germline): SGHAT, FQNNGV. CDR3 coding DNA: TGTGCCAGCAGCTTAGAATGGACAGGGAAGAACTCTGAAGCTTTCTTT. This gives the protein CASSLEWTGKNSEAFF.

This chain's CDR3 is CASSLSWGQNQPQHF. The CDR3 region has the DNA TGTGCCAGCAGTTTATCTTGGGGACAGAATCAGCCCCAGCATTTT. This chain joins TRBV27 and TRBJ1-5; TRBD1 aligns across 7 bases. CDR1 is MNHEY and CDR2 is SMNVEV in the germline V gene (reference sequence). Losses at the gene ends were 0 bases for V and 4 bases for J; bases not matched to a gene: 3. The CDR3 totals 15 residues.

The chain links TRBV19 to TRBJ1-2, with D perhaps matching TRBD1 (6 bases). Deletions cut 5 bases from V and 4 bases from J, with 23 bases between. The germline V gene encodes CDR1 LNHDA and CDR2 SQIVND (reference sequence). CDR3 size: 17 residues. This chain's CDR3 is CASSSRDTRLYIYGYTF. The CDR3 DNA reads TGTGCCAGTAGTTCCCGGGACACTAGACTATACATCTATGGCTACACCTTC.

The chain employs TRBV7-3 and TRBJ1-1; TRBD1 might be the D (5 bases). The V gene's germline CDR1 is SGHTA and CDR2 FQGTGA. Trimming took off 7 bases at V and 5 bases at J, with 20 bases between the two ends. The CDR3 runs to 15 residues. The CDR3 spells CASNKGIHRKTEAFF. CDR3 DNA sequence: TGTGCCAGCAATAAAGGGATCCACAGGAAAACTGAAGCTTTCTTT.

The CDR3 is CASQTGGISYEQYF. As DNA, the CDR3 is TGTGCCAGCCAGACAGGGGGAATCTCCTACGAGCAGTACTTC. The V call is TRBV7-9, the J call TRBJ2-7, with 9 bases fitting TRBD1. CDR3 length equals 14 residues. V trimming: 8 bases; J trimming: 0 bases; junction bases outside the gene matches: 5. The germline V gene has CDR1 SEHNR and CDR2 FQNEAQ (reference sequence).

The V gene is TRBV2, the J gene TRBJ1-1; 7 bases align to TRBD1. There are 14 residues in the CDR3. J was trimmed by 8 bases and V by 1 base; bases with no gene match: 7. Germline CDR1 SNHLY, CDR2 FYNNEI. The CDR3 is CASSEGRTGREAFF. CDR3 in DNA: TGTGCCAGCAGTGAAGGGAGGACAGGTCGGGAAGCTTTCTTT.

This clone was seen once. This sequence joins TRBV3-1 (or the pseudogene TRBV3-2) and TRBJ2-7, with 9 bases fitting TRBD1. The CDR3 sequence is 15 residues long. Germline V gene lookup returns CDR1 LGHDT and CDR2 YNNKEL (reference sequence). Trimming at V came to 4 bases and at J to 2 bases, leaving 6 bases not matched to a gene. The chain's CDR3 is CASSLRGTGPYEQYF. CDR3 DNA: TGTGCCAGCAGCCTGCGCGGGACAGGGCCCTACGAGCAGTACTTC.

The CDR3 loop is CASSPSRDSSNTGELFF. The CDR3 DNA sequence: TGTGCCAGCAGCCCATCTAGGGACAGTTCGAACACCGGGGAGCTGTTTTTT. The V call is TRBV4-2, the J call TRBJ2-2; 7 bases are shared with TRBD1. Germline V gene sequence: CDR1 LGHNA, CDR2 YNFKEQ. After removal of 4 bases from V and 0 bases from J, the junction contained 8 bases not matched to a gene. The CDR3 runs to 17 residues.

This clone was counted a single time. The genes are TRBV30 and TRBJ1-1; perhaps TRBD1 as D (6 bases). Germline CDR1 GTSNPN, CDR2 SVGIG (reference sequence). Trimming shortened V by 4 bases and J by 6 bases, and 12 bases separated the two germline ends. This CDR3 has 12 residues. CDR3 DNA sequence: TGTGCCTGGACCCGGGGGGGGCCTGAAGCTTTCTTT. This sequence encodes CAWTRGGPEAFF.

The chain uses TRBV6-2 or TRBV6-3 and TRBJ1-5; TRBD1 agrees at 8 bases. Germline V gene data show CDR1 as MNHEY and CDR2 as SVGEGT. The CDR3 extends over 13 amino acids. The trim removed 4 bases at V and 7 bases at J, leaving 3 bases unmatched. In nucleotides, the CDR3 is TGTGCCAGCAGTTTAACAGGGGGACAGCCCCAGCATTTT. This translates into CASSLTGGQPQHF.

CDR3 sequence reads: CASSQDPIAGGYEQYF. The CDR3 DNA is TGCGCCAGCAGCCAAGATCCCATAGCGGGGGGTTACGAGCAGTACTTC. V gene TRBV4-1 combines with J gene TRBJ2-7, with 10 bases identical to TRBD2. The CDR3 loop spans 16 amino acids. Looked up from germline, CDR1 is MGHRA and CDR2 is YSYEKL. Trimming cost V 0 bases and J 4 bases; bases outside gene matches: 6.

The J gene is TRBJ2-5, the V gene TRBV7-3; TRBD2 agrees at 10 bases. V lost 5 bases, J lost 0 bases, and 6 bases stayed unmatched. This CDR3 is 16 amino acids long. Germline assignment: CDR1 SGHTA and CDR2 FQGTGA. The CDR3 sequence is CASSLSGGANQETQYF. The CDR3 region has the DNA TGTGCCAGCAGCCTAAGCGGGGGGGCAAACCAAGAGACCCAGTACTTC. The variable domain in full, with the rest retrieved from reference TRBV7-3 and TRBJ2-5, is GAGVSQTPSNKVTEKGKYVELRCDPISGHTALYWYRQSLGQGPEFLIYFQGTGAADDSGLPNDRFFAVRPEGSVSTLKIQRTERGDSAVYLCASSLSGGANQETQYFGPGTRLLVL.

The chain employs TRBV4-1 and TRBJ2-1; D is undetermined. The CDR3 has 15 amino acids. In germline, CDR1 is MGHRA, CDR2 YSYEKL. Trimming cost V 4 bases and J 0 bases, with 10 bases left between them. CDR3 sequence (DNA): TGCGCCAGCAGCCTCTCCCCGAGCTCCTACAATGAGCAGTTCTTC. Translated, it gives CASSLSPSSYNEQFF.

The chain combines TRBV5-5 with TRBJ2-5; D is perhaps TRBD2 (6 bases). CDR1 is SGHKS and CDR2 is YYEKEE in the germline V gene (reference sequence). Trimming pared 6 bases from V and 2 bases from J, leaving 11 bases between. This CDR3 spans 13 amino acids. The CDR3 region is CASTTRGQETQYF. Written as DNA, the CDR3 is TGTGCCAGCACCACCCGGGGGCAAGAGACCCAGTACTTC. Variable domain in full (rest from reference TRBV5-5 and TRBJ2-5): DAGVTQSPTHLIKTRGQQVTLRCSPISGHKSVSWYQQVLGQGPQFIFQYYEKEERGRGNFPDRFSARQFPNYSSELNVNALLLGDSALYLCASTTRGQETQYFGPGTRLLVL.

The gene calls are TRBV4-1 and TRBJ1-3; 8 bases line up with TRBD1. The CDR3 spans 16 residues. CDR1 MGHRA and CDR2 YSYEKL come from the germline V gene. Losses at the gene ends were 1 base for V and 3 bases for J; bases not matched to a gene: 5. The CDR3 DNA sequence: TGCGCCAGCAGCCAAGTTGGACAGGGTTTTGGAAACACCATATATTTT. Its translation is CASSQVGQGFGNTIYF.

The rearrangement links TRBV9 to TRBJ2-7; 9 nucleotides match TRBD2. Trimming removed 4 bases from V and 6 bases from J; junction bases left unmatched: 14. The CDR3 has 16 amino acids. Germline CDR1 and CDR2: SGDLS and YYNGEE. CDR3 DNA: TGTGCCAGCAGCCCGTATGAGAGACTAGCGGCATCCGAGCAGTACTTC. It translates to CASSPYERLAASEQYF.